These 17 T cell receptor beta chains share one sample of origin, sequenced in a study of blood T cell repertoires in COVID-19. The protocol was immunoSEQ multiplex PCR, while the TCRdb copy is restricted to in-frame clones and leaves out a portion. Among 200,000 to 250,000 clones listed, less than 90% were seen once. Specimen: peripheral blood. These receptors all stem from a man between 65 and 85 years old with acute or convalescent COVID-19.

The chain uses TRBV5-1 and TRBJ2-1, with 8 bases lining up with TRBD1. The ends lost 4 bases at V and 7 bases at J; junction bases unmatched: 10. This CDR3 has 15 amino acids. Per germline, CDR1 SGHRS and CDR2 YFSETQ. DNA for the CDR3: TGCGCCAGCAGCCCCGGGACAGGCTTCGGGAATGAGCAGTTCTTC. Translation: CASSPGTGFGNEQFF.

The rearrangement joins TRBV28 to TRBJ2-7; 7 bases line up with TRBD2. This CDR3 contains 16 residues. Trimming cost V 0 bases and J 2 bases; bases outside gene matches: 7. Per germline, CDR1 MDHEN and CDR2 SYDVKM. Here the CDR3 DNA reads TGTGCCAGCAGTTTATGGGGCGGGGGTGCCGCCTACGAGCAGTACTTC. It encodes CASSLWGGGAAYEQYF.

The chain combines TRBV3-1 (or the pseudogene TRBV3-2) with TRBJ2-3; 11 positions match TRBD2. Per germline, CDR1 LGHDT and CDR2 YNNKEL (reference sequence). The CDR3 is 19 residues long. Unmatched junction bases numbered 11, after V lost 2 bases and J lost 1 base. Written as DNA, the CDR3 is TGTGCCAGCAGCCAAACTACTAGCGGGAGAGGGGGCGGCACAGATACGCAGTATTTT. Residues: CASSQTTSGRGGGTDTQYF.

The rearrangement joins TRBV19 to TRBJ2-2; D may be TRBD2 (7 bases). The ends were cut back, 3 bases at V and 4 bases at J, with 12 bases in the middle. Per germline, CDR1 LNHDA and CDR2 SQIVND (reference sequence). This CDR3 has 15 residues. The DNA of the CDR3 is TGTGCCAGTAGTATGGCGGGGGCTAGCACCGGGGAGCTGTTTTTT. This gives the protein CASSMAGASTGELFF.

This clone was counted ten times or more. The chain carries TRBV12-3 or TRBV12-4 and TRBJ1-1; tentatively, D is TRBD1 (5 bases). The V and J ends lost 3 bases and 9 bases respectively, with 14 bases between them. The CDR3 loop spans 13 amino acids. The CDR3 protein is CASSFALGQQAFF. The CDR3 DNA follows: TGTGCCAGCAGTTTTGCGTTGGGGCAACAAGCTTTCTTT.

The chain recombines TRBV27 with TRBJ1-2; 8 positions agree with TRBD1. The germline gives CDR1 MNHEY, CDR2 SMNVEV (reference sequence). Trimming took 5 bases from V and 4 from J; bases not matched to a gene: 9. This CDR3 comprises 15 residues. The chain's CDR3 is CASSGPGQEIYGYTF. In DNA, the CDR3 is TGTGCCAGCAGTGGGCCGGGACAGGAGATCTATGGCTACACCTTC.

The chain recombines TRBV5-1 with TRBJ2-1; 9 bases agree with TRBD2. This CDR3 is built from 16 residues. Trimming took 3 bases from V and 7 from J; bases not matched to a gene: 11. Per the germline V gene, CDR1 is SGHRS and CDR2 is YFSETQ. The CDR3 loop is CASSWLALAGANEQFF. As DNA, the CDR3 is TGCGCCAGCAGCTGGCTAGCACTAGCGGGCGCGAATGAGCAGTTCTTC.

This clone was counted only a few times. The chain joins TRBV29-1 to TRBJ1-1; D ambiguous. Trimming left V 5 bases short and J 4 bases short, with 14 bases between. Germline CDR1 SQVTM, CDR2 ANQGSEA. There are 13 residues in the CDR3. In DNA, the CDR3 is TGCAGCGTTTTAAAAGGCGGGAGCACTGAAGCTTTCTTT. This translates into CSVLKGGSTEAFF.

The genes are TRBV21-1 and TRBJ2-7; whether TRBD1, the table's D call, matches the DNA was not checked. TRBV21-1 is labeled a pseudogene. The CDR3 loop spans 15 amino acids. The CDR3, as DNA: TGTGCCAGCAGCTTCCGGGACAGGGGAAACTACGAGCAGTACTTC. This gives the protein CASSFRDRGNYEQYF.

This sequence joins TRBV4-3 and TRBJ2-7; 12 positions match TRBD2. Germline assignment: CDR1 LGHNA and CDR2 YSLEER. The CDR3 has 14 residues. The V and J ends lost 4 bases and 7 bases, in that order; junction bases with no gene match: 5. The CDR3 sequence is CASSLTSGSYEQYF. The CDR3 nucleotides read TGCGCCAGCAGCCTGACTAGCGGGAGTTATGAGCAGTACTTC.

The chain joins TRBV4-3 to TRBJ1-5; unclear D gene. Trimming took off 1 base at V and 2 bases at J, with 6 bases between the two ends. Germline CDR1 and CDR2: LGHNA and YSLEER. The CDR3 is made up of 14 amino acids. The CDR3 DNA is TGCGCCAGCAGCCAAGGAGTCGGCAATCAGCCCCAGCATTTT. Residues: CASSQGVGNQPQHF.

There are a few counts of this clone. V gene TRBV28 combines with J gene TRBJ2-5; 8 nucleotides line up with TRBD1. Germline values: CDR1 MDHEN, CDR2 SYDVKM. The J segment lost 3 bases and the V segment lost 4 bases, leaving 4 bases of the junction unmatched. The CDR3 runs to 14 residues. In nucleotides, the CDR3 is TGTGCCAGCAGTTCCCAGGGGGCCAAAGAGACCCAGTACTTC. Protein sequence: CASSSQGAKETQYF.

The chain is built from TRBV28 and TRBJ1-1, with TRBD1 as a possible D gene (6 bases). There are 15 residues in the CDR3. Trimming left V 3 bases short and J 1 base short, with 12 bases between. Germline V lookup: CDR1 MDHEN, CDR2 SYDVKM. The CDR3 bases are TGTGCCAGCAGTTTGCCCAGGGGTAGGAACACTGAAGCTTTCTTT. Translation: CASSLPRGRNTEAFF.

This clone was counted once. The chain has TRBV5-6 and TRBJ1-2; D is ambiguous. Trimming stripped 3 bases from V and 8 bases from J, with 20 bases between. CDR1 SGHDT and CDR2 YYEEEE come from the germline V gene. The CDR3 is made up of 15 amino acids. CDR3: CASSSPLGLAKGYTF. The CDR3 DNA is TGTGCCAGCAGCTCCCCCCTCGGACTGGCCAAGGGCTACACCTTC.

This clone was seen just once. The J gene is TRBJ1-1, the V gene TRBV5-5; D is unclear. Germline lookup yields CDR1 SGHKS and CDR2 YYEKEE (reference sequence). The CDR3 is 14 residues long. Trimming left V 0 bases short and J 2 bases short, with 8 bases between. The CDR3 here is CASSLAAGNTEAFF. CDR3 coding DNA: TGTGCCAGCAGCTTGGCGGCGGGAAACACTGAAGCTTTCTTT.

This rearrangement joins TRBV15 to TRBJ1-4; 7 nucleotides align to TRBD1. The CDR3 is made up of 15 amino acids. Germline assignment: CDR1 LNHNV and CDR2 YYDKDF (reference sequence). V was pared by 7 bases and J by 4 bases, with 9 bases of the junction left unmatched. DNA of the CDR3: TGTGCCACCAAACAGGGGAACGGCCGTAATGAAAAACTGTTTTTT. Translating gives CATKQGNGRNEKLFF.

The CDR3 nucleotides read TGTGCCAGCAGACAATGGGGCGGGAGCCGCAATGAGCAGTTCTTC. Its translation: CASRQWGGSRNEQFF. The chain employs TRBV7-9 and TRBJ2-1; TRBD2 aligns across 7 bases. The V and J ends lost 6 bases and 6 bases, in that order; junction bases with no gene match: 11. CDR3 length: 15 amino acids. From germline, CDR1 is SEHNR and CDR2 FQNEAQ (reference sequence). The full variable domain, rest sourced from reference TRBV7-9 and TRBJ2-1, is DTGVSQNPRHKITKRGQNVTFRCDPISEHNRLYWYRQTLGQGPEFLTYFQNEAQLEKSRLLSDRFSAERPKGSFSTLEIQRTEQGDSAMYLCASRQWGGSRNEQFFGPGTRLTVL.